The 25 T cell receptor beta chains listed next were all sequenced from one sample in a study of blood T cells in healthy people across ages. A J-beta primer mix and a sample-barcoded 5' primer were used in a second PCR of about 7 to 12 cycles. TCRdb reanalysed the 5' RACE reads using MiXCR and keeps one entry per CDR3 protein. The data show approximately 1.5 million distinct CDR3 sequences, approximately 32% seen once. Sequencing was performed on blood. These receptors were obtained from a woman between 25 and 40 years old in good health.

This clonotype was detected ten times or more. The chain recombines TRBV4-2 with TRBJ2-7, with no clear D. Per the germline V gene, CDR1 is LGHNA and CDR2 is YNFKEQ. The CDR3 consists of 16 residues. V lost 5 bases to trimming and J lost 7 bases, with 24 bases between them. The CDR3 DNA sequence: TGTGCCAGCAGCGCAGGAACCGTGGGTGGTCCGGATGAGCAGTACTTC. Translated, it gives CASSAGTVGGPDEQYF.

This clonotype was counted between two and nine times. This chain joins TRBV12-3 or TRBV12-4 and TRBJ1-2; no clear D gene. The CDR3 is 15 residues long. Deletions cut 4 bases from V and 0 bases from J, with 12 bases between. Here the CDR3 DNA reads TGTGCCAGCAGTTCTGGGGTTCTCCCTAACTATGGCTACACCTTC. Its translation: CASSSGVLPNYGYTF.

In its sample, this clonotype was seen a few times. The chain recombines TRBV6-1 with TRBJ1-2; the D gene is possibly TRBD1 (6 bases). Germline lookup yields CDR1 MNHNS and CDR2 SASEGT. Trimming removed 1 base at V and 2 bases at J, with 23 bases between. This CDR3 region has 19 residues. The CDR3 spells CASSEETELWTDRNYGYTF. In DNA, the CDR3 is TGTGCCAGCAGTGAAGAAACTGAATTATGGACAGACAGAAACTATGGCTACACCTTC.

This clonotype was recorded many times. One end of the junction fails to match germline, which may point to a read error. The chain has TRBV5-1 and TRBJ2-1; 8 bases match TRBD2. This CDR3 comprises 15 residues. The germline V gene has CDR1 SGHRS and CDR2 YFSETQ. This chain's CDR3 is CASSLASGSYNEQFF. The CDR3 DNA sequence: TGTGCCAGCAGCTTAGCTAGCGGGTCCTACAATGAGCAGTTCTTC.

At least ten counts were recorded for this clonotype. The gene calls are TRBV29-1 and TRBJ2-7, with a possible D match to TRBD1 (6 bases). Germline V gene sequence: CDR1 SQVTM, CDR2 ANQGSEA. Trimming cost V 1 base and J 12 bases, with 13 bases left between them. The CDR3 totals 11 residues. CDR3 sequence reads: CSVEARGSRYF. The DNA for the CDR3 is TGCAGCGTTGAAGCCAGGGGATCTAGGTACTTC.

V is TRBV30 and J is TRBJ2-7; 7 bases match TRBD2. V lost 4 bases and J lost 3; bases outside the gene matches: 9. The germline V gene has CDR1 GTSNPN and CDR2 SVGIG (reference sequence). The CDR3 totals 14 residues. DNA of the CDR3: TGTGCCTGGACCTTAAAGGCTAGCGGCTACGAGCAGTACTTC. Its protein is CAWTLKASGYEQYF.

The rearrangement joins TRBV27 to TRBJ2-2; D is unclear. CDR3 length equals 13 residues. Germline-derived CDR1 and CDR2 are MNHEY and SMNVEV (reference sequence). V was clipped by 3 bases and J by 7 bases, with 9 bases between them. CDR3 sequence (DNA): TGTGCCAGCAGTTTTGCCGGCAACGGGGAGCTGTTTTTT. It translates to CASSFAGNGELFF.

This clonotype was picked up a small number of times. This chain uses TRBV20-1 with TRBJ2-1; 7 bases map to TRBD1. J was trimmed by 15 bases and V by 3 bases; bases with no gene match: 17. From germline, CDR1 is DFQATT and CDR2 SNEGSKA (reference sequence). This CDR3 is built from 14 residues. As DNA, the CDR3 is TGCAGTGCTAGCCTACAGGGGCGCCGGCCAGTTCCGTTCTTC. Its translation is CSASLQGRRPVPFF.

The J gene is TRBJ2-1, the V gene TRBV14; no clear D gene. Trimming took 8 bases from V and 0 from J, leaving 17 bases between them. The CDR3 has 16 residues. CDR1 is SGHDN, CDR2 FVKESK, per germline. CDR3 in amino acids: CASGTLGTNSYNEQFF. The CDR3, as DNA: TGTGCCAGCGGAACCCTTGGAACAAACTCCTACAATGAGCAGTTCTTC.

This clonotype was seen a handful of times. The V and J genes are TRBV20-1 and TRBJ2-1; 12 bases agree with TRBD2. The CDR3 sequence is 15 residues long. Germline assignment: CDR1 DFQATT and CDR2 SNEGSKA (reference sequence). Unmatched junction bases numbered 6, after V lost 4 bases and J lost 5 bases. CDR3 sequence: CSAMKGLAGNNEQFF. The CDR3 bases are TGCAGTGCTATGAAAGGACTAGCGGGGAACAATGAGCAGTTCTTC.

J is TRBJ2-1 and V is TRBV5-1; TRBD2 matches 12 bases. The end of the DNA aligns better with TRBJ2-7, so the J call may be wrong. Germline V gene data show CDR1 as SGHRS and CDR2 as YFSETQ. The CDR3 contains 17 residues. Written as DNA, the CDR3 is TGCGCCAGCAGCCCTTCTAGGACTAGCGGGGCGATCGGCGAGCAGTACTTC. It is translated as CASSPSRTSGAIGEQYF.

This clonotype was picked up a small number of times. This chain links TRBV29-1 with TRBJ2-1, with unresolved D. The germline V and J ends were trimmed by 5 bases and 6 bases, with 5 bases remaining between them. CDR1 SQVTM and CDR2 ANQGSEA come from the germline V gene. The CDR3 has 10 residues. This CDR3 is CSVQLNEQFF. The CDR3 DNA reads TGCAGCGTTCAGCTCAATGAGCAGTTCTTC.

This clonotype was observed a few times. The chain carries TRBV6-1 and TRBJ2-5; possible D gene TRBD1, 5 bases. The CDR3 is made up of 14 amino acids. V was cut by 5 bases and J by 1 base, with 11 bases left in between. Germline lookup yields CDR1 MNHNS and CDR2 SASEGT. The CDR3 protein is CASSLTDFQETQYF. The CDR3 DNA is TGTGCCAGCAGTTTGACAGATTTCCAAGAGACCCAGTACTTC.

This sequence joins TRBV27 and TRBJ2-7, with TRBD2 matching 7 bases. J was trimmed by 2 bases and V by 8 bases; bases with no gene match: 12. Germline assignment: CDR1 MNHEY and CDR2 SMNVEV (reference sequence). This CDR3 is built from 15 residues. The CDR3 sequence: CASSEGGSHPYEQYF. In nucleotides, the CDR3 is TGTGCCAGCTCAGAGGGCGGGAGCCACCCCTACGAGCAGTACTTC.

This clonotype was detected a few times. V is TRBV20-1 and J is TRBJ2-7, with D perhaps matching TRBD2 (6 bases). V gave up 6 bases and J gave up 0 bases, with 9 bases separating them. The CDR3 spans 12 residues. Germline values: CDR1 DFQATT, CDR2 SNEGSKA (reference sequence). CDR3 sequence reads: CSAPGVSYEQYF. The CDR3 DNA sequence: TGCAGTGCCCCGGGGGTCTCCTACGAGCAGTACTTC.

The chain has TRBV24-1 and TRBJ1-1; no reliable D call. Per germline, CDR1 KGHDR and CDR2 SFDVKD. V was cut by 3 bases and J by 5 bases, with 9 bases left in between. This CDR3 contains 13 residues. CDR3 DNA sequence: TGTGCCACCAGTGATCTCCGAGGGACTGAAGCTTTCTTT. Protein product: CATSDLRGTEAFF.

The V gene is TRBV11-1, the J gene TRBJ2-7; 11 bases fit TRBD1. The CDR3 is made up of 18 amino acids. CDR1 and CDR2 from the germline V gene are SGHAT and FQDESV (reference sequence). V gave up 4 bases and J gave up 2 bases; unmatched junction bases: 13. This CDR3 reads CASSSRTGGALVPYEQYF. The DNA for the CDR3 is TGTGCCAGCAGCTCAAGGACAGGGGGCGCGTTAGTTCCCTACGAGCAGTACTTC.

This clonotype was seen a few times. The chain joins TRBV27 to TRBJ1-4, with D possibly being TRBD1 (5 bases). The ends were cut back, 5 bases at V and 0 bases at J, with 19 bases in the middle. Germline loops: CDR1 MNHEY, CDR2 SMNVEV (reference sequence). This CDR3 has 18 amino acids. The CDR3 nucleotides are TGTGCCAGCAGTCCCATTCCCGGGACGTTAGCAACTAATGAAAAACTGTTTTTT. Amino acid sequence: CASSPIPGTLATNEKLFF.

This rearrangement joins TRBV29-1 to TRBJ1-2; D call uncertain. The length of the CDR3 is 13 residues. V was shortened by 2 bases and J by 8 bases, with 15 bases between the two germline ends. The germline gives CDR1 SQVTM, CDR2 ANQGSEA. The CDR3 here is CSVEWARLEGYTF. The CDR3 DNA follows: TGCAGCGTTGAATGGGCCAGATTGGAGGGCTACACCTTC.

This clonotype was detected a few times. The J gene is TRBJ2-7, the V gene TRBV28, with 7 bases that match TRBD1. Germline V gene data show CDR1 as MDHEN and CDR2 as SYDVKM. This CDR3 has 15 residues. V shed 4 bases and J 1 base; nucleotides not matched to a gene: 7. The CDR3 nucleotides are TGTGCCAGCAGTTGGTCATTGGGACAGTCCTACGAGCAGTACTTC. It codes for CASSWSLGQSYEQYF.

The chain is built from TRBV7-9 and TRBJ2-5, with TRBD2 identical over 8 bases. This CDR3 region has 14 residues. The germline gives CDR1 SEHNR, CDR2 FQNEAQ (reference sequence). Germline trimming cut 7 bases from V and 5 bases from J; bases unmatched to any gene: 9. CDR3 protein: CASNPRLASETQYF. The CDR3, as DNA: TGTGCCAGCAACCCCCGACTAGCGTCGGAGACCCAGTACTTC.

CDR3 nucleotide sequence: TGTGCCAGCAGTTTAGGTCAGCGACCATCCTACAATGAGCAGTTCTTC. Residues: CASSLGQRPSYNEQFF. The genes are TRBV12-3 or TRBV12-4 and TRBJ2-1, with no clear D. The CDR3 spans 16 residues. The V gene lost 1 base and the J gene lost 1 base, with 11 bases spanning the gap.

CDR3 loop: CASSPGQREKLFF. Written as DNA, the CDR3 is TGTGCCAGCAGTCCCGGACAAAGGGAAAAACTGTTTTTT. This chain uses TRBV6-6 with TRBJ1-4; D may be TRBD1 (5 bases). Germline lookup yields CDR1 MNHNY and CDR2 SVGAGI (reference sequence). The CDR3 loop spans 13 amino acids. V lost 5 bases, J lost 8 bases, and 12 bases lay in between.

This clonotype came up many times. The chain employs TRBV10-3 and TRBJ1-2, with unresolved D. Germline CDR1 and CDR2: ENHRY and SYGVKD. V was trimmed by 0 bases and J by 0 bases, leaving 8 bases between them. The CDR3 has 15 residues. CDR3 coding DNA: TGTGCCATCAGTGAGTCGGCTTTAGCTAACTATGGCTACACCTTC. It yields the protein CAISESALANYGYTF.

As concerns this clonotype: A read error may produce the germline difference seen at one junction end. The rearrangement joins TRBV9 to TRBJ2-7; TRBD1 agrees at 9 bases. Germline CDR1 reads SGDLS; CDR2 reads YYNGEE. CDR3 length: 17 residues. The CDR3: CASSVSSGTGISYEQYF. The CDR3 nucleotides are TGTGCCAGCAGCGTTTCCTCCGGGACAGGGATTTCCTACGAACAGTACTTC.